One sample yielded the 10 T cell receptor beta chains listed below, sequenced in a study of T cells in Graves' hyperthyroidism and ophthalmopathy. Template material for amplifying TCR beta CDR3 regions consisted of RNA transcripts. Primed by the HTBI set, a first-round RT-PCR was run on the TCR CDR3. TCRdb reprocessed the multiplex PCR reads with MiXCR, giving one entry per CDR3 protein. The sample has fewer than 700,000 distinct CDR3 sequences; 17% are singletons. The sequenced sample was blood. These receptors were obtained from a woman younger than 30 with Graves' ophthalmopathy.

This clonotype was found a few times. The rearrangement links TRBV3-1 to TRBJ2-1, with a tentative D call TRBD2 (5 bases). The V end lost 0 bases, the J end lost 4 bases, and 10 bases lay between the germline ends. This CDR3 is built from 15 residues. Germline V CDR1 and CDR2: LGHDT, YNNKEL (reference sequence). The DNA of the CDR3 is TGTGCCAGCAGCCAAGATACGGGGAAGTACAATGAGCAGTTCTTC. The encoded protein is CASSQDTGKYNEQFF.

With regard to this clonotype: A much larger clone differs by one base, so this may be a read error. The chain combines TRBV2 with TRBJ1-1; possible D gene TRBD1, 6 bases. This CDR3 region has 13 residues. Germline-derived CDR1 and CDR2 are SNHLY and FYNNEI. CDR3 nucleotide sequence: TGTACCAGCACCGGGGGCGCGAACACTGAAGCTTTCTTT. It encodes CTSTGGANTEAFF.

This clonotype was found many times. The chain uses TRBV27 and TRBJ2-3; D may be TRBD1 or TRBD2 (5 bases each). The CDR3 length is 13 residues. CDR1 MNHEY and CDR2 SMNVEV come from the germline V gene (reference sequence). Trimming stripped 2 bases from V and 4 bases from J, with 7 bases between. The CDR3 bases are TGTGCCAGCAGTTTACGGGGCGCAGATACGCAGTATTTT. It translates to CASSLRGADTQYF.

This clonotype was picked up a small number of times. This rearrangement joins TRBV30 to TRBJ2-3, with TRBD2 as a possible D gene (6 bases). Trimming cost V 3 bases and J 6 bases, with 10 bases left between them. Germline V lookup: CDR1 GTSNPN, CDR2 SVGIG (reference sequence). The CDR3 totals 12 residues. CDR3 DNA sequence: TGTGCCTGGAGGGGGACTGGGGATACGCAGTATTTT. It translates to CAWRGTGDTQYF.

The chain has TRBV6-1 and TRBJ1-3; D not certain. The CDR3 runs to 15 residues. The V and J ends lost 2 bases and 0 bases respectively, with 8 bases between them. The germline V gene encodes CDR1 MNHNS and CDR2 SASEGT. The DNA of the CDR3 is TGTGCCAGCAGTGAACAGCTAAGCTCTGGAAACACCATATATTTT. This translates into CASSEQLSSGNTIYF.

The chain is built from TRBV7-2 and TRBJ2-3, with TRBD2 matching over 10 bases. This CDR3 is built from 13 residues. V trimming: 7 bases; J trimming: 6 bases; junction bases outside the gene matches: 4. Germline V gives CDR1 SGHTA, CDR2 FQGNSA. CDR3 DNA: TGTGCCAGCACTAGCGGGAGTGTCGATACGCAGTATTTT. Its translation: CASTSGSVDTQYF.

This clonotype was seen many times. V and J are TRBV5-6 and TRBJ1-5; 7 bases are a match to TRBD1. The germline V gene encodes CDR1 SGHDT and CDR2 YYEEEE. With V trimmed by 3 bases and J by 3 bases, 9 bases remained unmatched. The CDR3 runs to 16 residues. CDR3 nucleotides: TGTGCCAGCAGCTACTTTACCCAGGGGGTCAATCAGCCCCAGCATTTT. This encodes CASSYFTQGVNQPQHF. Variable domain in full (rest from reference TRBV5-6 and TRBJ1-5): DAGVTQSPTHLIKTRGQQVTLRCSPKSGHDTVSWYQQALGQGPQFIFQYYEEEERQRGNFPDRFSGHQFPNYSSELNVNALLLGDSALYLCASSYFTQGVNQPQHFGDGTRLSIL.

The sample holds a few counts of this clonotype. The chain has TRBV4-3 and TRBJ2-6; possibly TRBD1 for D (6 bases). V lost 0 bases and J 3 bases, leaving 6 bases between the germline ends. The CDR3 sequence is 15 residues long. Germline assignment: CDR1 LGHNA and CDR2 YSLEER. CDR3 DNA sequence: TGCGCCAGCAGCCAAGACAGGGGTGGGGCCAACGTCCTGACTTTC. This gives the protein CASSQDRGGANVLTF.

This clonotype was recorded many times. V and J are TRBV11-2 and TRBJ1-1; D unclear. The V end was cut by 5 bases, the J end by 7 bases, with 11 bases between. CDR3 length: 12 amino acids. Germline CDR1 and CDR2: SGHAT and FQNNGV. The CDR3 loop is CASSRRPSEAFF. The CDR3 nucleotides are TGTGCCAGCAGCCGACGTCCAAGTGAAGCTTTCTTT.

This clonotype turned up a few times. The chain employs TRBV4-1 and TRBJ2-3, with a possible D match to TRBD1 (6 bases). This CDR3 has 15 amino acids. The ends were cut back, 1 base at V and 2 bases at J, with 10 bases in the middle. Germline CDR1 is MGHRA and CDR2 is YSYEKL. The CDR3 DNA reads TGCGCCAGCAGCCAAGCAGGGGCAACCACAGATACGCAGTATTTT. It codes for CASSQAGATTDTQYF.